This TCR beta chain was documented in a study of blood T cell repertoires in COVID-19. Looking at the study overall: From T cells, B-cell-depleted T cells, or PBMCs came the material, which was cDNA or gDNA.

The table came from immunoSEQ multiplex PCR; TCRdb's copy has only in-frame clones and leaves some out. The sample lists 310,000 or so clones; around nine tenths were seen once. In germline, CDR1 is KGHSH, CDR2 LQKENI. The junction had 2 bases not matched to a gene; V was cut back by 0 bases and J by 5 bases. The length of the CDR3 is 14 residues. The chain couples TRBV18 to TRBJ2-7; the match to TRBD2 covers 9 bases. The specimen was PBMCs or T cells enriched from blood (not recorded which). The sequence was obtained from a woman between 40 and 55 years old who had recovered from COVID-19. CDR3 loop: CASSPPAGGDEQYF. The CDR3 DNA is TGTGCCAGCTCACCACCGGCGGGGGGGGACGAGCAGTACTTC.